In its sample, the clone carrying this T cell receptor (beta chain) was seen a few times. Its antigen is currently unknown. This record comes from a study of human T cells and chemical hapten exposure. For the study at large: TCR yields differed between samples (mainly from small differences in pooled library volume). Findings and limits, study-wide: Among TCRs, those above 1 in 1000 frequency were unaffected by DPC sensitization.

MiXCR, applied by TCRdb to the RACE reads, yields one record per CDR3 protein. The sample includes about 85,000 distinct CDR3 sequences, 11% of them seen just once. The time point here: patch test 2, 6 weeks after DPC sensitization. Regarding treatment: therapeutic diphenylcyclopropenone sensitization with weekly scalp DPC. The study enrolled 18 to 70-year-old alopecia patients suitable for DPC. The input for sequencing was whole blood, taken in connection with sensitization to the hapten diphenylcyclopropenone (DPC). This clonotype originated in a man aged 18 to 30 with alopecia areata. Some clones in this sample may be carry-over from other donors' samples.

CDR3 nucleotides: TGTGCCAGCAGTTTCCAAATACAGGGCCCGGTGGTCGAAGCTTTCTTT. This encodes CASSFQIQGPVVEAFF. The chain recombines TRBV12-3 or TRBV12-4 with TRBJ1-1, with D maybe TRBD1 (6 bases). The CDR3 covers 16 residues. Trimming cost V 3 bases and J 8 bases, with 22 bases left between them.